The sequence of this TCR beta chain was determined in a study of OX40 agonist ivuxolimab in advanced cancers. Study-wide background: Hepatocellular carcinoma, melanoma, renal cell or head and neck cancer was diagnosed in the dose-escalation patients.

The CDR3 consists of 16 residues. Germline CDR1 reads SGHRS; CDR2 reads YFSETQ. Points on this clone: The target antigen is unknown.

Autoimmune disease history or systemic immunosuppression led to patients being barred. Generated by immunoSEQ multiplex PCR, the TCRdb table keeps only in-frame clones and is missing some. The table lists 20,000 to 30,000 clones, 65% to 80% of them singletons, with over 11% in the top ten. The study, taken as a whole, reports: Dosing at 0.1 to 3.0 mg/kg was accompanied by clonal expansion of CD4+ and CD8+ blood T cells by week 6.

The sequence derives from an adult with an advanced solid tumor such as melanoma, head and neck, liver or kidney cancer. The chain employs TRBV5-1 and TRBJ2-5, with D possibly being TRBD2 (6 bases). The end of the DNA fits TRBJ2-7 better, so the J call may be wrong. The starting material was CD4+ or CD8+ T cells sorted from blood, obtained in a trial of the OX40 agonist ivuxolimab. Here the CDR3 reads CASSNAITGLNYEQYF. The CDR3 nucleotides are TGCGCCAGCAGCAACGCCATTACGGGACTCAACTACGAGCAGTACTTC.